Here is one TCR beta chain with its context. The target antigen is unknown. Sequencing targeted expressed TCRB transcripts, as all isolated RNA had been reverse transcribed. Profiling relied on immunoSEQ multiplex PCR, and the TCRdb table lists in-frame clones only, not all of them. The table has about 930,000 clones, roughly 17% seen once. The data derive from a study of beta chain features in type 1 diabetes. The CDR3 runs 14 residues. Looked up from germline, CDR1 is MNHEY and CDR2 is SVGAGI. V was clipped by 4 bases and J by 5 bases, with 12 bases between them. General study points: Shorter TCRB CDR3s, moderately but significantly so, marked every one of the four CD4+ subsets in Type 1 diabetes patients. Shorter templates might be favored by PCR, equally in patients and controls.

Sorting based on CD45RO/CCR7/CD25/CD127/CD95/CD27 separated CD4+ naive, central memory, regulatory and stem cell-like memory cells. The source is a woman younger than 35 in good health. This chain connects TRBV6-5 to TRBJ1-5; D is unresolved. The sample consisted of naive CD4+ T cells from blood. CDR3 in DNA: TGTGCCAGCAGTTTTAATTCTAGGGATCAGCCCCAGCATTTT. It codes for CASSFNSRDQPQHF.